The T cell receptor (beta chain) under discussion was sequenced for a study of Ad26.COV2.S vaccination and SARS-CoV-2 variants. Regarding treatment: about 20 received Ad26.COV2.S at low or high dose, single or two shots; about 5 received placebo; per-sample allocation not given. Sampling occurred on day 63 after the first vaccine or placebo injection. A Boston donor was an adult aged 18-55 years. Assay: immunoSEQ multiplex PCR; the TCRdb copy retains only in-frame clones and omits some. This repertoire shows around 300,000 clones, 85% to 90% found once; its top ten account for 5.5%. Germline lookup yields CDR1 KGHDR and CDR2 SFDVKD. Trimming cost V 4 bases and J 1 base, with 11 bases left between them. The CDR3 loop spans 15 amino acids. Study-level results: Whether participants received vaccine or placebo, their non-spike TCR breadth was similar. Placebo recipients had lower spike-specific TCR breadth than vaccine recipients. Post-vaccination spike-specific CD8+ and CD4+ T cell responses reportedly had substantial breadth.

Worth noting for this clone: The antigen remains undetermined.

The clonotype comes from a person between 18 and 60 years old who received the Ad26.COV2.S COVID-19 vaccine or a placebo. Sequencing was performed on peripheral blood, taken in a trial of Ad26.COV2.S vaccine versus placebo. The chain combines TRBV24-1 with TRBJ2-3; the D gene is possibly TRBD1 (5 bases). The CDR3: CATSDPRARTDTQYF. For the CDR3, the DNA is TGTGCCACCAGTGACCCCAGGGCCCGCACAGATACGCAGTATTTT.